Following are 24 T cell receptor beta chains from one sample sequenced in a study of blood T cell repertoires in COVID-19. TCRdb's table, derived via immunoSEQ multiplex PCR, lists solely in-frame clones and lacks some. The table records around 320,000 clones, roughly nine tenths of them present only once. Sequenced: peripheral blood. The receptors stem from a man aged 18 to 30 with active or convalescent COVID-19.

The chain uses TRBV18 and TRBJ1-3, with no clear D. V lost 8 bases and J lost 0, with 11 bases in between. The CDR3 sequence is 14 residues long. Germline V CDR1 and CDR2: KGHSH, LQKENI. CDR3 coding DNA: TGTGCCAGCACCAAAGCCAACTCTGGAAACACCATATATTTT. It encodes CASTKANSGNTIYF.

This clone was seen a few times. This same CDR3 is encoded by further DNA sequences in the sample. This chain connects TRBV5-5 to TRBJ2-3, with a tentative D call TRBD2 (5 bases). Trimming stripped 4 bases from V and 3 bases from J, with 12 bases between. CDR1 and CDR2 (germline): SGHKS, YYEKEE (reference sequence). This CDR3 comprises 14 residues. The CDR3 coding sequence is TGTGCCAGCAGCCCCCGGACTGGGACAGATACGCAGTATTTT. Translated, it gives CASSPRTGTDTQYF.

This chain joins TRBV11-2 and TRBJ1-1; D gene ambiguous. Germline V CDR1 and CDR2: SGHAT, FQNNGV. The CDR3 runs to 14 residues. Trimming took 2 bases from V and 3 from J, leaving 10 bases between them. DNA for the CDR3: TGTGCCAGCAGCTTAAGGAGGTGGGACACTGAAGCTTTCTTT. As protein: CASSLRRWDTEAFF.

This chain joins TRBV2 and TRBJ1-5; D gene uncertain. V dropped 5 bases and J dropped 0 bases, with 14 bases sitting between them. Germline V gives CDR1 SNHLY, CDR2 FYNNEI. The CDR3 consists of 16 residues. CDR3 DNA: TGTGCCAGCAGTAAAGTGGGGAGAGATAGCAATCAGCCCCAGCATTTT. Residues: CASSKVGRDSNQPQHF.

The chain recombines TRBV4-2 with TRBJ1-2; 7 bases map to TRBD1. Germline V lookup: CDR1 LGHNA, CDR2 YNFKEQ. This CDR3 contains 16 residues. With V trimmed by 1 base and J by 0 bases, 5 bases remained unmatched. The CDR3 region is CASSQGRDRTNYGYTF. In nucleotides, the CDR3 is TGTGCCAGCAGCCAAGGCCGGGACAGAACTAACTATGGCTACACCTTC.

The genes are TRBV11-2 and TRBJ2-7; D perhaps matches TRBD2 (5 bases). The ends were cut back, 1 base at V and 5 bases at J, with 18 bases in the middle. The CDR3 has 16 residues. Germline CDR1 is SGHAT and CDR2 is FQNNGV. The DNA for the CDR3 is TGTGCCAGCAGCTTAGGGAGGAGGCAACCACGGGACGAGCAGTACTTC. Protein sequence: CASSLGRRQPRDEQYF.

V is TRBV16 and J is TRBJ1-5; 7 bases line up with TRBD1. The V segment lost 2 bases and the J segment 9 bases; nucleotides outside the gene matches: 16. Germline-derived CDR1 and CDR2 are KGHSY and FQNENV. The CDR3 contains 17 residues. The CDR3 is CASSQIVPETGSRPQHF. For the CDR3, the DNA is TGTGCCAGCAGCCAAATTGTTCCGGAGACAGGGTCTAGGCCCCAGCATTTT.

CDR3 region: CASSSETTDTQYF. The CDR3 nucleotides read TGCGCCAGCAGCTCGGAGACCACAGATACGCAGTATTTT. The chain has TRBV5-1 and TRBJ2-3; no clear D gene. This CDR3 comprises 13 residues. Germline assignment: CDR1 SGHRS and CDR2 YFSETQ. Trimming shortened V by 3 bases and J by 2 bases, and 7 bases separated the two germline ends.

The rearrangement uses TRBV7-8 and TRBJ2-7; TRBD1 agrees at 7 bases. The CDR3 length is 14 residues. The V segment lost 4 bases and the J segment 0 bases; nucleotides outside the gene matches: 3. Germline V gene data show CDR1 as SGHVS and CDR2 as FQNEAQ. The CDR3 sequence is CASSSRDSSYEQYF. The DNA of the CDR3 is TGTGCCAGCAGCTCCCGGGACAGCTCCTACGAGCAGTACTTC. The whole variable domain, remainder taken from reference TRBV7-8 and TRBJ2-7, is GAGVSQSPRYKVAKRGQDVALRCDPISGHVSLFWYQQALGQGPEFLTYFQNEAQLDKSGLPSDRFFAERPEGSVSTLKIQRTQQEDSAVYLCASSSRDSSYEQYFGPGTRLTVT.

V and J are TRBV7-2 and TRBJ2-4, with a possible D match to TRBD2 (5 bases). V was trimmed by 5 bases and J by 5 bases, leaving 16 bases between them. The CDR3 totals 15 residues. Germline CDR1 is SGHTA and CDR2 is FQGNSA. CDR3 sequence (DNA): TGTGCCAGCAGCCAAGAGCGGTACGAGGAAAACATTCAGTACTTC. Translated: CASSQERYEENIQYF. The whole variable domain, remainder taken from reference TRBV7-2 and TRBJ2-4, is GAGVSQSPSNKVTEKGKDVELRCDPISGHTALYWYRQSLGQGLEFLIYFQGNSAPDKSGLPSDRFSAERTGGSVSTLTIQRTQQEDSAVYLCASSQERYEENIQYFGAGTRLSVL.

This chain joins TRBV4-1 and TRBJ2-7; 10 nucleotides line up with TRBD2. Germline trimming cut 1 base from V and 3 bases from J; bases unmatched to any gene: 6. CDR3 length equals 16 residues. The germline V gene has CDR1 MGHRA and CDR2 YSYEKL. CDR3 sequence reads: CASSQGLAGLYYEQYF. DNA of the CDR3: TGCGCCAGCAGCCAAGGACTAGCGGGCCTATACTACGAGCAGTACTTC.

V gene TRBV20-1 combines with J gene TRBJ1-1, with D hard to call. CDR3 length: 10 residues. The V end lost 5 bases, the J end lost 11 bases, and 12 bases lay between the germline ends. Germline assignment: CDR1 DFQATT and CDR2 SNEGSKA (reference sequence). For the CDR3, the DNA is TGCAGTGCTGATGGGCTATGGGCTTTCTTT. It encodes CSADGLWAFF.

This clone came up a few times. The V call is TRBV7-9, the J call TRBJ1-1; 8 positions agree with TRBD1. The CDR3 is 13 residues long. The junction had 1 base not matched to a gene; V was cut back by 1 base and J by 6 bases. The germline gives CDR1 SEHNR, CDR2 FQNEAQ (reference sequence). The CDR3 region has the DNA TGTGCCAGCAGCTTAGTGGGACAGGCTGAAGCTTTCTTT. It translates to CASSLVGQAEAFF.

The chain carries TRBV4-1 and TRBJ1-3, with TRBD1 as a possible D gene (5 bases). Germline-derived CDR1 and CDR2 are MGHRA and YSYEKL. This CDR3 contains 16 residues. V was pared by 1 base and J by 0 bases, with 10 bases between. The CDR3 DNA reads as TGCGCCAGCAGCCAAGGTCGGGGGAGCTCTGGAAACACCATATATTTT. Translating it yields CASSQGRGSSGNTIYF.

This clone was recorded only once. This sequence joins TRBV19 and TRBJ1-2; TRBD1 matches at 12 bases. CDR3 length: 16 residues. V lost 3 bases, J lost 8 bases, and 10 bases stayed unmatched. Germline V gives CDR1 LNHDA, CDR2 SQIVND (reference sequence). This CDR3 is CASSIYPRDRGRGYTF. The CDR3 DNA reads TGTGCCAGTAGTATCTACCCCCGGGACAGGGGGCGCGGCTACACCTTC.

In DNA, the CDR3 is TGTGCCAGCAGTGAATGGGGGGGCGTCAATCAGCCCCAGCATTTT. Translated: CASSEWGGVNQPQHF. The chain couples TRBV2 to TRBJ1-5, with D tentatively TRBD1 (6 bases). The CDR3 is 15 amino acids. CDR1 is SNHLY and CDR2 is FYNNEI in the germline V gene. With 2 bases removed from V and 3 bases from J, the gap between germline ends came to 11 bases. The full variable domain, in which reference TRBV2 and TRBJ1-5 provide the parts outside the CDR3, is EPEVTQTPSHQVTQMGQEVILRCVPISNHLYFYWYRQILGQKVEFLVSFYNNEISEKSEIFDDQFSVERPDGSNFTLKIRSTKLEDSAMYFCASSEWGGVNQPQHFGDGTRLSIL.

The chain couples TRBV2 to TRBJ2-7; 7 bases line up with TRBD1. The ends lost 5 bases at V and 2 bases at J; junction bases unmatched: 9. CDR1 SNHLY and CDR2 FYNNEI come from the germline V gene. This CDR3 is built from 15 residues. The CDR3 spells CASSMAQGSTYEQYF. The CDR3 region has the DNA TGTGCCAGCAGTATGGCACAGGGGTCAACCTACGAGCAGTACTTC.

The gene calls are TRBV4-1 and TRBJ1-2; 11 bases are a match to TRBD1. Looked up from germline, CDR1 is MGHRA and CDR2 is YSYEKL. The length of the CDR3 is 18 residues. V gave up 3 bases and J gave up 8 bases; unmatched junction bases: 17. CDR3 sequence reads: CASSQSRDRGFLNGGYTF. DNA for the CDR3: TGCGCCAGCAGCCAGTCCCGGGACAGGGGGTTCTTAAATGGGGGCTACACCTTC.

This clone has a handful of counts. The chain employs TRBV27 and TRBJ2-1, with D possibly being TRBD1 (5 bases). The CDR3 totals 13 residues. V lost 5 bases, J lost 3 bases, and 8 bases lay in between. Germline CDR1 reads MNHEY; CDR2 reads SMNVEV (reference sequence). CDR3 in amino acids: CASSTDSYNEQFF. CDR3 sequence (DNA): TGTGCCAGCAGTACCGACAGCTACAATGAGCAGTTCTTC.

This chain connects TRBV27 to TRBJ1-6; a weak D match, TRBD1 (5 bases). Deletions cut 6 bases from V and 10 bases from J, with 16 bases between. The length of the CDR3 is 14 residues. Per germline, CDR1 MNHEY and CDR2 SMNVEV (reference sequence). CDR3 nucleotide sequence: TGTGCCAGCAGCACGCAGGGCTCTTGGTCACCCCTCCACTTT. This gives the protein CASSTQGSWSPLHF.

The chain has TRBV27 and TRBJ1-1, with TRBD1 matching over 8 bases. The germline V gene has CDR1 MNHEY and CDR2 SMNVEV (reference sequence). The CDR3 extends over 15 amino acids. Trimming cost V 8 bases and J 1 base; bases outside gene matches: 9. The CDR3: CASWGLGQENTEAFF. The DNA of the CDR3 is TGTGCCAGCTGGGGCCTGGGACAGGAGAACACTGAAGCTTTCTTT.

The CDR3 nucleotides read TGTGCCAGCAGGGGCAGGGAGGGCGGTGGCTACACCTTC. Its protein product is CASRGREGGGYTF. This chain links TRBV5-4 with TRBJ1-2; possible D gene TRBD1, 5 bases. V lost 5 bases, J lost 7 bases, and 15 bases lay in between. Germline CDR1 SGHNT, CDR2 YYREEE (reference sequence). There are 13 residues in the CDR3.

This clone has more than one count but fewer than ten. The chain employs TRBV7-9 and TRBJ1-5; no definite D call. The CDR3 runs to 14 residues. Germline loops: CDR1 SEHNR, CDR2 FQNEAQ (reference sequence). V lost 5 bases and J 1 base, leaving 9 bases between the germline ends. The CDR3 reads CASSSQQSNQPQHF. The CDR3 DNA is TGTGCCAGCAGCAGTCAACAGAGCAATCAGCCCCAGCATTTT.

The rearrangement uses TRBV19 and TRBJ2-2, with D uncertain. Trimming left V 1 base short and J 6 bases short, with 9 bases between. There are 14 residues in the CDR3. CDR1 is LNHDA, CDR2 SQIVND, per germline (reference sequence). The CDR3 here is CASSIGRQSGELFF. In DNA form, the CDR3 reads TGTGCCAGTAGTATAGGCCGACAATCCGGGGAGCTGTTTTTT. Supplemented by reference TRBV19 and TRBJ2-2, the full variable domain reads DGGITQSPKYLFRKEGQNVTLSCEQNLNHDAMYWYRQDPGQGLRLIYYSQIVNDFQKGDIAEGYSVSREKKESFPLTVTSAQKNPTAFYLCASSIGRQSGELFFGEGSRLTVL.